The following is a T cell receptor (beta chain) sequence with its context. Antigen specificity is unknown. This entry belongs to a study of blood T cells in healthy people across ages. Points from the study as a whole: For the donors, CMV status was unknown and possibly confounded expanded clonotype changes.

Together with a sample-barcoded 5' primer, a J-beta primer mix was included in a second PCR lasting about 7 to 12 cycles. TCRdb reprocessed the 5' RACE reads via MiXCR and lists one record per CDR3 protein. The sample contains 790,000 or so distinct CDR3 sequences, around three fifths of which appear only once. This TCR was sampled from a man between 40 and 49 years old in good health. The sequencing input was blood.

CDR3: CASTLTALNTEAFF. CDR3 DNA: TGTGCCAGCACCCTCACAGCTCTGAACACTGAAGCTTTCTTT. The chain carries TRBV7-8 and TRBJ1-1; the D is unclear. CDR1 is SGHVS, CDR2 FQNEAQ, per germline. The length of the CDR3 is 14 residues. V shed 7 bases and J shed 0 bases, with 12 bases lying between them.